Below are 15 T cell receptor beta chains sequenced from a single sample in a study of blood T cell repertoires in COVID-19. Repertoires were generated with immunoSEQ multiplex PCR, while TCRdb's copy carries only in-frame clones and drops some. The top ten clones hold around 5.3% of a sample with roughly 170,000 clones, 81% of them seen once. Sequenced input: PBMCs or T cells enriched from blood (not recorded which). These receptors came from a woman between 40 and 55 years old with acute COVID-19.

The table lists this clone with a count of one. This chain links TRBV6-1 with TRBJ1-2; TRBD1 matches 10 bases. The V segment lost 0 bases and the J segment 4 bases; nucleotides outside the gene matches: 2. Germline V CDR1 and CDR2: MNHNS, SASEGT. The CDR3 loop spans 15 amino acids. DNA of the CDR3: TGTGCCAGCAGTGAAGCGACAGGGGGCGGCTATGGCTACACCTTC. Its translation: CASSEATGGGYGYTF.

The chain uses TRBV1 and TRBJ1-5. TRBV1 is a documented pseudogene. This CDR3 has 13 residues. The CDR3 sequence: CTSSQDPSGPQHF. CDR3 bases: TGCACCAGCAGCCAAGATCCGTCGGGGCCCCAGCATTTT.

This clone has more than one count but fewer than ten. The chain recombines TRBV7-9 with TRBJ2-5, with D maybe TRBD2 (7 bases). CDR3 size: 16 residues. V dropped 4 bases and J dropped 5 bases, with 20 bases sitting between them. Germline assignment: CDR1 SEHNR and CDR2 FQNEAQ (reference sequence). This chain's CDR3 is CASSSEGGGSGETQYF. The CDR3 DNA is TGTGCCAGCAGCTCCGAGGGGGGCGGGAGCGGCGAGACCCAGTACTTC.

The chain combines TRBV11-2 with TRBJ1-1, with a weak D call TRBD1 (6 bases). CDR3 size: 14 residues. From germline, CDR1 is SGHAT and CDR2 FQNNGV. Trimming pared 2 bases from V and 5 bases from J, leaving 12 bases between. CDR3 sequence: CASSLRSGETEAFF. The DNA of the CDR3 is TGTGCCAGCAGCTTAAGGTCAGGGGAGACTGAAGCTTTCTTT.

The chain joins TRBV2 to TRBJ1-2; D might be TRBD1 (5 bases). Trimming pared 4 bases from V and 7 bases from J, leaving 16 bases between. The germline V gene encodes CDR1 SNHLY and CDR2 FYNNEI. The CDR3 length is 14 residues. CDR3 loop: CASSALRDRGGYTF. The CDR3, as DNA: TGTGCCAGCAGTGCCCTCAGGGATAGGGGTGGCTACACCTTC.

The rearrangement links TRBV3-1 (or the pseudogene TRBV3-2) to TRBJ2-2; 7 nucleotides match TRBD1. This CDR3 has 14 amino acids. Germline V gene data show CDR1 as LGHDT and CDR2 as YNNKEL (reference sequence). V lost 6 bases, J lost 2 bases, and 3 bases stayed unmatched. The CDR3 sequence: CASSRQGNTGELFF. CDR3 DNA sequence: TGTGCCAGCAGTCGACAGGGTAACACCGGGGAGCTGTTTTTT.

This clone was detected ten times or more. The V gene is TRBV6-2 or TRBV6-3, the J gene TRBJ2-7; 8 bases match TRBD2. With V trimmed by 5 bases and J by 0 bases, 6 bases remained unmatched. The CDR3 runs 15 residues. Germline assignment: CDR1 MNHEY and CDR2 SVGEGT. The CDR3 coding sequence is TGTGCCAGCAGTCTCGGACTAGCAGGCTCCTACGAGCAGTACTTC. Translating it yields CASSLGLAGSYEQYF.

The chain carries TRBV7-9 and TRBJ1-2, with unresolved D. V was cut by 1 base and J by 0 bases, with 12 bases left in between. Germline CDR1 and CDR2: SEHNR and FQNEAQ (reference sequence). The CDR3 totals 16 residues. The CDR3 DNA reads as TGTGCCAGCAGCTTAGTCCAGTCTGCAGCTAACTATGGCTACACCTTC. It codes for CASSLVQSAANYGYTF. Variable domain in full (rest from reference TRBV7-9 and TRBJ1-2): DTGVSQNPRHKITKRGQNVTFRCDPISEHNRLYWYRQTLGQGPEFLTYFQNEAQLEKSRLLSDRFSAERPKGSFSTLEIQRTEQGDSAMYLCASSLVQSAANYGYTFGSGTRLTVV.

The chain uses TRBV4-1 and TRBJ2-3; 8 bases map to TRBD1. This CDR3 is built from 17 residues. The V gene end was trimmed by 0 bases and the J gene end by 0 bases; junction bases not matched to a gene: 5. Looked up from germline, CDR1 is MGHRA and CDR2 is YSYEKL. CDR3 residues: CASSQETGATSTDTQYF. The CDR3 DNA is TGCGCCAGCAGCCAAGAGACAGGGGCTACAAGCACAGATACGCAGTATTTT.

The genes are TRBV5-6 and TRBJ2-3; TRBD2 matches 10 bases. The CDR3 consists of 15 residues. Per the germline V gene, CDR1 is SGHDT and CDR2 is YYEEEE. The J segment lost 3 bases and the V segment lost 4 bases, leaving 5 bases of the junction unmatched. Here the CDR3 reads CASSPSGRRTDTQYF. In DNA form, the CDR3 reads TGTGCCAGCAGCCCTAGCGGGAGACGGACAGATACGCAGTATTTT.

The count of this clone is one. V gene TRBV3-1 (or the pseudogene TRBV3-2) combines with J gene TRBJ2-1, with TRBD2 matching 7 bases. The CDR3 is 16 residues long. In germline, CDR1 is LGHDT, CDR2 YNNKEL (reference sequence). Trimming took 4 bases from V and 3 from J; bases not matched to a gene: 9. Here the CDR3 reads CASSPLTSRVYNEQFF. In nucleotides, the CDR3 is TGTGCCAGCAGCCCCTTGACTAGCAGGGTCTACAATGAGCAGTTCTTC.

This chain uses TRBV25-1 with TRBJ2-5, with D unclear. The CDR3 is made up of 12 amino acids. Trimming stripped 2 bases from V and 6 bases from J, with 7 bases between. Germline loops: CDR1 MGHDK, CDR2 SYGVNS. The CDR3 DNA sequence: TGTGCCAGCAGTGAAACTACCAAGACCCAGTACTTC. Translating it yields CASSETTKTQYF.

The gene calls are TRBV7-9 and TRBJ2-7, with TRBD1 identical over 9 bases. The CDR3 sequence is 16 residues long. CDR1 is SEHNR, CDR2 FQNEAQ, per germline (reference sequence). V gave up 5 bases and J gave up 2 bases; unmatched junction bases: 10. CDR3 DNA: TGTGCCAGCAGCCCGCACTCCGGGACAGGGACCTACGAGCAGTACTTC. This codes for CASSPHSGTGTYEQYF.

The chain recombines TRBV5-1 with TRBJ1-2, with D perhaps TRBD1 (6 bases). Trimming shortened V by 2 bases and J by 6 bases, and 11 bases separated the two germline ends. Germline V gene sequence: CDR1 SGHRS, CDR2 YFSETQ. The CDR3 sequence is 13 residues long. CDR3 residues: CASSLQGVDGYTF. For the CDR3, the DNA is TGCGCCAGCAGCTTACAGGGTGTGGATGGCTACACCTTC.

This chain's CDR3 is CASPPGIEAFF. The DNA for the CDR3 is TGTGCCAGCCCTCCAGGTATCGAAGCTTTCTTT. The chain joins TRBV5-6 to TRBJ1-1; D call uncertain. The CDR3 totals 11 residues. The germline V gene has CDR1 SGHDT and CDR2 YYEEEE. With 7 bases removed from V and 8 bases from J, the gap between germline ends came to 12 bases.